The rows below give T cell receptor beta chains drawn from one sample of a study of tumor-infiltrating lymphocytes in primary liver carcinoma. TCRdb redid the calling of the multiplex PCR reads with MiXCR, one entry per CDR3 protein. The data contain about 78,000 distinct CDR3 sequences, about 64% of them seen just once; the ten biggest clones take up roughly 15%. Sequencing input: liver tumor tissue from sampling region 4. Receptors were obtained from a woman aged 55-69 years with primary liver carcinoma and hepatitis B virus infection. The CDR3 runs from the conserved cysteine through the conserved F or W. The order of the fields is clone size, V gene, J gene, D gene, CDR3 protein, CDR3 DNA. D genes are given only for firm matches. A row's size may be missing; if present it is once, few, many or a size class.

abundance: NA; v_gene: TRBV11-2; j_gene: TRBJ2-4; d_gene: NA; CDR3aa: CANSLYGWGRDVQYF; CDR3nt: TGTGCCAACAGCTTATATGGTTGGGGGCGCGACGTTCAGTACTTC
abundance: NA; v_gene: TRBV29-1; j_gene: TRBJ2-3; d_gene: NA; CDR3aa: CSVCSRSSVRTDTQYF; CDR3nt: TGCAGCGTCTGTAGCAGGAGTTCGGTACGGACAGATACGCAGTATTTT
abundance: once; v_gene: TRBV6-1; j_gene: TRBJ1-1; d_gene: NA; CDR3aa: CVSRGKTMGNTEAFF; CDR3nt: TGTGTCAGTAGGGGAAAGACAATGGGGAACACTGAAGCTTTCTTT
abundance: NA; v_gene: TRBV10-3; j_gene: TRBJ2-3; d_gene: NA; CDR3aa: CATGPGGGNRPQYF; CDR3nt: TGTGCCACCGGCCCAGGTGGTGGCAATCGGCCCCAGTATTTT
abundance: NA; v_gene: TRBV6-2/TRBV6-3; j_gene: TRBJ2-6; d_gene: NA; CDR3aa: CASAALPPANVLSF; CDR3nt: TGTGCCAGCGCCGCTTTACCTCCGGCCAACGTCCTGAGTTTC
abundance: NA; v_gene: TRBV28; j_gene: TRBJ2-2; d_gene: TRBD2; CDR3aa: CASTGRGVVGELFF; CDR3nt: TGTGCCAGCACGGGACGGGGGGTGGTAGGGGAGCTGTTTTTT
abundance: few; v_gene: TRBV28; j_gene: TRBJ2-1; d_gene: NA; CDR3aa: CASSTTGASSYNEQFF; CDR3nt: TGTGCCAGCAGTACGACAGGCGCGAGCTCCTACAATGAGCAGTTCTTC
abundance: many; v_gene: TRBV6-6; j_gene: TRBJ2-7; d_gene: TRBD1; CDR3aa: CASSSAPGQGSSYEQYF; CDR3nt: TGTGCCAGCAGCTCCGCACCGGGACAGGGGTCTTCCTACGAGCAGTACTTC
abundance: NA; v_gene: TRBV29-1; j_gene: TRBJ2-7; d_gene: NA; CDR3aa: CSVTRHSASEQYF; CDR3nt: TGCAGCGTTACACGACACTCAGCGAGCGAGCAGTATTTC
abundance: NA; v_gene: TRBV28; j_gene: TRBJ2-1; d_gene: NA; CDR3aa: CASSKTDLGNLHEQFF; CDR3nt: TGTGCCAGCTCAAAAACGGATCTGGGGAATTTACATGAGCAGTTCTTC
abundance: many; v_gene: TRBV12-3/TRBV12-4; j_gene: TRBJ1-2; d_gene: TRBD1; CDR3aa: CASSLWTGKGYGYTF; CDR3nt: TGTGCCAGCAGTTTATGGACAGGGAAGGGCTATGGCTACACCTTC
abundance: NA; v_gene: TRBV5-5; j_gene: TRBJ2-5; d_gene: NA; CDR3aa: CASGLRGSQETQYF; CDR3nt: TGTGCCAGCGGCTTGCGCGGAAGCCAGGAGACCCAGTACTTC
abundance: NA; v_gene: TRBV5-6; j_gene: TRBJ1-1; d_gene: TRBD1; CDR3aa: CVSRQTGVNSEAFF; CDR3nt: TGTGTCAGCAGGCAGACAGGGGTGAACAGTGAAGCTTTCTTT
abundance: many; v_gene: TRBV14; j_gene: TRBJ2-2; d_gene: NA; CDR3aa: CASSQVGHQNTGELFF; CDR3nt: TGTGCCAGCAGCCAAGTTGGCCACCAAAACACCGGGGAGCTGTTTTTT
abundance: NA; v_gene: TRBV5-1; j_gene: TRBJ2-5; d_gene: NA; CDR3aa: CAGSPIPGPQETQYF; CDR3nt: TGCGCCGGTAGCCCAATCCCGGGCCCACAAGAGACCCAGTACTTC
abundance: NA; v_gene: TRBV6-5; j_gene: TRBJ2-5; d_gene: NA; CDR3aa: CASSYTRGDQETQYF; CDR3nt: TGTGCCAGCAGTTACACCAGAGGTGATCAAGAGACCCAGTACTTC
abundance: NA; v_gene: TRBV5-1; j_gene: TRBJ1-1; d_gene: NA; CDR3aa: CAGSFGDAEAFF; CDR3nt: TGCGCCGGCAGCTTCGGGGACGCTGAAGCTTTCTTT
abundance: NA; v_gene: TRBV28; j_gene: TRBJ2-6; d_gene: TRBD1; CDR3aa: CASRQQPRQGLIPGANVLTF; CDR3nt: TGTGCCAGCAGACAACAACCGAGACAGGGTTTAATCCCTGGGGCCAACGTCCTGACTTTC
abundance: many; v_gene: TRBV20-1; j_gene: TRBJ2-2; d_gene: NA; CDR3aa: CSATLGEGDTGELFF; CDR3nt: TGCAGTGCCACCCTGGGGGAGGGGGACACCGGGGAGCTGTTTTTT
abundance: few; v_gene: TRBV18; j_gene: TRBJ1-2; d_gene: NA; CDR3aa: CASSPGENYGYTF; CDR3nt: TGTGCCAGCTCACCCGGGGAAAACTATGGCTACACCTTC
abundance: once; v_gene: TRBV12-3/TRBV12-4; j_gene: TRBJ2-1; d_gene: NA; CDR3aa: CASRDEWEAPNEQFF; CDR3nt: TGCGCCAGCAGAGACGAGTGGGAGGCCCCCAATGAACAGTTCTTC
abundance: many; v_gene: TRBV5-4; j_gene: TRBJ2-7; d_gene: NA; CDR3aa: CASIEDQPPYEQYF; CDR3nt: TGTGCCAGCATCGAGGACCAACCCCCCTACGAGCAGTACTTC
abundance: NA; v_gene: TRBV11-2; j_gene: TRBJ2-3; d_gene: NA; CDR3aa: CVSCPWADTQYF; CDR3nt: TGTGTCAGCTGCCCCTGGGCAGATACGCAGTATTTT
abundance: NA; v_gene: TRBV11-2; j_gene: TRBJ2-7; d_gene: NA; CDR3aa: CASNPPSGASKQYF; CDR3nt: TGTGCCAGCAACCCCCCTTCAGGGGCTAGCAAGCAGTACTTT
abundance: many; v_gene: TRBV14; j_gene: TRBJ2-7; d_gene: NA; CDR3aa: CASSPDSISYEQYF; CDR3nt: TGTGCCAGCAGCCCGGACAGCATCTCCTACGAGCAGTACTTC
abundance: NA; v_gene: TRBV2; j_gene: TRBJ1-4; d_gene: NA; CDR3aa: CASSRILSEKLFF; CDR3nt: TGTGCCAGCTCCAGGATCCTTAGTGAAAAACTGTTTTTT
abundance: NA; v_gene: TRBV4-2; j_gene: TRBJ1-3; d_gene: NA; CDR3aa: CASSQDEGGTGNTIYF; CDR3nt: TGCGCCAGCAGCCAAGATGAAGGGGGTACTGGAAATACCATATATTTT
abundance: many; v_gene: TRBV7-9; j_gene: TRBJ2-7; d_gene: NA; CDR3aa: CASSRGTWGEQYF; CDR3nt: TGTGCCAGCAGCCGCGGGACCTGGGGCGAGCAGTACTTC
abundance: NA; v_gene: TRBV11-2; j_gene: TRBJ2-7; d_gene: NA; CDR3aa: CASSLDPGHMSEQYF; CDR3nt: TGTGCCAGCAGTTTAGACCCAGGCCATATGTCCGAACAGTACTTC
abundance: few; v_gene: TRBV11-3; j_gene: TRBJ2-2; d_gene: TRBD2; CDR3aa: CASGPGLAGYTGELFF; CDR3nt: TGTGCCAGCGGCCCCGGACTAGCGGGCTACACCGGGGAGCTGTTTTTT
abundance: NA; v_gene: TRBV28; j_gene: TRBJ2-7; d_gene: TRBD2; CDR3aa: CASSLQVLAGEYEQHF; CDR3nt: TGCGCCAGCAGTTTACAGGTCCTAGCGGGAGAGTACGAGCAGCACTTC
abundance: NA; v_gene: TRBV11-2; j_gene: TRBJ2-1; d_gene: TRBD1; CDR3aa: CASSAGGHNGQFF; CDR3nt: TGTGCCAGCAGTGCAGGGGGCCACAATGGGCAGTTCTTC
abundance: NA; v_gene: TRBV5-6; j_gene: TRBJ2-1; d_gene: TRBD2; CDR3aa: CAGSLLGLADNEQFF; CDR3nt: TGTGCCGGCAGCTTGCTAGGACTAGCGGACAATGAGCAGTTCTTC
abundance: NA; v_gene: TRBV29-1; j_gene: TRBJ1-1; d_gene: TRBD1; CDR3aa: CSVRTGTGNTEAFF; CDR3nt: TGCAGCGTTCGTACCGGGACAGGTAACACTGAAGCTTTCTTT
abundance: NA; v_gene: TRBV6-1; j_gene: TRBJ2-1; d_gene: NA; CDR3aa: CGSSGDLHNEKFF; CDR3nt: TGTGGCAGCAGTGGGGACCTCCACAATGAGAAGTTCTTC
abundance: NA; v_gene: TRBV12-3/TRBV12-4; j_gene: TRBJ1-3; d_gene: NA; CDR3aa: CASSPPTGRPLGNTIYF; CDR3nt: TGTGCCAGCAGCCCGCCCACAGGGAGACCTTTGGGGAACACCATATATTTT
abundance: many; v_gene: TRBV29-1; j_gene: TRBJ2-7; d_gene: NA; CDR3aa: CSVEGSSYEQYF; CDR3nt: TGCAGCGTTGAAGGCAGCTCCTATGAGCAGTACTTC
abundance: NA; v_gene: TRBV29-1; j_gene: TRBJ2-5; d_gene: NA; CDR3aa: CSAELRWDIGETQYF; CDR3nt: TGCAGCGCTGAACTCAGGTGGGATATTGGAGAGACCCAGTACTTC
abundance: NA; v_gene: TRBV29-1; j_gene: TRBJ1-2; d_gene: TRBD1; CDR3aa: CSVELTPGQRPANYGYTF; CDR3nt: TGCAGCGTGGAACTAACCCCGGGACAGAGACCCGCTAACTATGGTTACACCTTC
abundance: NA; v_gene: TRBV11-2; j_gene: TRBJ2-1; d_gene: TRBD2; CDR3aa: CASGLDSGSVSEQFF; CDR3nt: TGTGCCAGCGGCTTAGATAGCGGGAGTGTTAGTGAGCAGTTTTTC
abundance: NA; v_gene: TRBV11-2; j_gene: TRBJ2-1; d_gene: TRBD1; CDR3aa: CASSLGRQGISFNERCF; CDR3nt: TGTGCCAGCAGCTTAGGTCGACAGGGTATCTCCTTCAATGAGCGGTGCTTC
abundance: once; v_gene: TRBV6-1; j_gene: TRBJ1-4; d_gene: NA; CDR3aa: CASTRCQANEKLFF; CDR3nt: TGTGCCAGTACCAGATGCCAGGCTAATGAAAAACTGTTTTTT
abundance: NA; v_gene: TRBV11-2; j_gene: TRBJ2-3; d_gene: NA; CDR3aa: CASSLVGNTDTQHF; CDR3nt: TGTGCCAGCAGCTTAGTTGGGAACACAGATACGCAGCACTTT
abundance: many; v_gene: TRBV29-1; j_gene: TRBJ1-2; d_gene: TRBD1; CDR3aa: CSVVTGFNLYTF; CDR3nt: TGCAGCGTTGTGACAGGGTTCAATTTGTACACCTTC
abundance: NA; v_gene: TRBV6-1; j_gene: TRBJ2-7; d_gene: NA; CDR3aa: CTSSEAFEGYGLYF; CDR3nt: TGTACCAGCAGTGAAGCTTTCGAGGGGTACGGGCTGTACTTC
abundance: NA; v_gene: TRBV20-1; j_gene: TRBJ2-6; d_gene: NA; CDR3aa: CSARRGAQGGYNVLTF; CDR3nt: TGCAGTGCTAGGAGGGGGGCGCAGGGGGGTTACAACGTCCTGACTTTC
abundance: NA; v_gene: TRBV11-1; j_gene: TRBJ2-3; d_gene: NA; CDR3aa: CASSSGGSSVGARTNTQYF; CDR3nt: TGTGCCAGCAGCTCTGGGGGAAGCTCTGTTGGAGCCCGCACAAATACGCAGTATTTT
abundance: many; v_gene: TRBV7-9; j_gene: TRBJ2-1; d_gene: TRBD2; CDR3aa: CASSRPGLAGGPSYNEQFF; CDR3nt: TGTGCCAGCAGTCGACCCGGACTAGCGGGAGGACCCTCCTACAATGAGCAGTTCTTC
abundance: few; v_gene: TRBV2; j_gene: TRBJ2-6; d_gene: NA; CDR3aa: CASSFELRTGSGANVLTF; CDR3nt: TGTGCCAGCAGTTTTGAGCTGCGAACAGGGTCTGGGGCCAACGTCCTGACTTTC
abundance: NA; v_gene: TRBV30; j_gene: TRBJ1-2; d_gene: NA; CDR3aa: CDWSAGYQGCTF; CDR3nt: TGTGACTGGAGTGCAGGTTATCAAGGCTGCACCTTC
abundance: NA; v_gene: TRBV4-1; j_gene: TRBJ2-2; d_gene: NA; CDR3aa: CTGSQEGGWSNTGELFF; CDR3nt: TGCACCGGCAGCCAAGAGGGGGGGTGGTCGAACACCGGGGAGCTGTTTTTT
abundance: NA; v_gene: TRBV28; j_gene: TRBJ1-4; d_gene: NA; CDR3aa: CACSQLMVGYNEKLFF; CDR3nt: TGTGCCTGCAGTCAGTTGATGGTGGGGTATAATGAAAAACTGTTTTTT
abundance: NA; v_gene: TRBV6-1; j_gene: TRBJ2-7; d_gene: NA; CDR3aa: CASRANGMSYEQCF; CDR3nt: TGTGCCAGCAGGGCTAACGGGATGAGCTACGAGCAGTGCTTC
abundance: many; v_gene: TRBV6-5; j_gene: TRBJ2-2; d_gene: TRBD2; CDR3aa: CASRPWGSGRAGTTGELFF; CDR3nt: TGTGCCAGCAGACCCTGGGGTAGCGGGAGGGCGGGGACCACCGGGGAGCTGTTTTTT